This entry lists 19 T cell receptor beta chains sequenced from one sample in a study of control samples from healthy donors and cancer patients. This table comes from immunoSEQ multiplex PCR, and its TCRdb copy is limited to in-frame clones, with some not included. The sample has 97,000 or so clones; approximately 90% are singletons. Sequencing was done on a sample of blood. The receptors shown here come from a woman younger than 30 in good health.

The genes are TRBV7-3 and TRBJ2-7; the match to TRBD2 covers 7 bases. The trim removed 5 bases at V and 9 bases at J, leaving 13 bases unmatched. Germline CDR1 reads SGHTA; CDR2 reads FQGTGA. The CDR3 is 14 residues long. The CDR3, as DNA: TGTGCCAGCAGCGCTAGCGGAGGGGATGGGGTGCAGTACTTC. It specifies CASSASGGDGVQYF. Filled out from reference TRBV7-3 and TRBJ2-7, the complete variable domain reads GAGVSQTPSNKVTEKGKYVELRCDPISGHTALYWYRQSLGQGPEFLIYFQGTGAADDSGLPNDRFFAVRPEGSVSTLKIQRTERGDSAVYLCASSASGGDGVQYFGPGTRLTVT.

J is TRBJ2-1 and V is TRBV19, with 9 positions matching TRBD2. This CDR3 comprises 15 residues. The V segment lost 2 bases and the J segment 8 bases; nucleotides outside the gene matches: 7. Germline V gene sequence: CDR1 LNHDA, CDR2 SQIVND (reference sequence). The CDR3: CASSISGGLVDEQFF. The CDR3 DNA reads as TGTGCCAGTAGTATAAGCGGGGGGCTGGTAGATGAGCAGTTCTTC.

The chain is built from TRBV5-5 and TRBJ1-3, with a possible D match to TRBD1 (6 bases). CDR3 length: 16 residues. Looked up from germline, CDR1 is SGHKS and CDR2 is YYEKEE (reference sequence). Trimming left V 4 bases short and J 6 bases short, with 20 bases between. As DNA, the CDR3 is TGTGCCAGCAGCCCACACAGGGAGCAAGGGGCAAACACCATATATTTT. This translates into CASSPHREQGANTIYF.

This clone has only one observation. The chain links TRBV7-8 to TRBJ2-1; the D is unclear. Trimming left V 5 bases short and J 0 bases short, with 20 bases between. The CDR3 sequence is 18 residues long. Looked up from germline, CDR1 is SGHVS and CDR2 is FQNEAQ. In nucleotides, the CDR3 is TGTGCCAGCAGCCCGGCGAACGTACGGGCTAGCTCCTACAATGAGCAGTTCTTC. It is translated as CASSPANVRASSYNEQFF.

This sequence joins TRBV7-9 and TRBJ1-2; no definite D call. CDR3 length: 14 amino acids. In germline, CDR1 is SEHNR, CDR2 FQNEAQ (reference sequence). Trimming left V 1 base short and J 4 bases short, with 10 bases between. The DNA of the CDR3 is TGTGCCAGCAGCTTAGTAGGCGTTAGCTATGGCTACACCTTC. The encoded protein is CASSLVGVSYGYTF.

DNA of the CDR3: TGTGCCAGCAGCACAGGGCCCAATCAGCCCCAGCATTTT. Residues: CASSTGPNQPQHF. The V and J genes are TRBV6-5 and TRBJ1-5; the D gene is possibly TRBD1 (6 bases). The germline V gene encodes CDR1 MNHEY and CDR2 SVGAGI. This CDR3 spans 13 amino acids. The V gene lost 6 bases and the J gene lost 3 bases, with 9 bases spanning the gap.

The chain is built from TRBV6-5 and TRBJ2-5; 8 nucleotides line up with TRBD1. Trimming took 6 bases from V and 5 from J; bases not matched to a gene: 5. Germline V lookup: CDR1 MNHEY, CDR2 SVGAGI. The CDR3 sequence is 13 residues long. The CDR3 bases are TGTGCCAGCAGAGCGACAGGGGTCGAGACCCAGTACTTC. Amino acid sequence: CASRATGVETQYF.

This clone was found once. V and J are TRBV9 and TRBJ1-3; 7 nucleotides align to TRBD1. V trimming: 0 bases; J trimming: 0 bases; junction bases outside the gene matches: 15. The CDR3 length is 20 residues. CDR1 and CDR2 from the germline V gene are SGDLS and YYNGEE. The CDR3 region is CASSVDPPGGRLGSGNTIYF. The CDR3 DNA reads TGTGCCAGCAGCGTAGACCCGCCAGGGGGTAGATTGGGCTCTGGAAACACCATATATTTT.

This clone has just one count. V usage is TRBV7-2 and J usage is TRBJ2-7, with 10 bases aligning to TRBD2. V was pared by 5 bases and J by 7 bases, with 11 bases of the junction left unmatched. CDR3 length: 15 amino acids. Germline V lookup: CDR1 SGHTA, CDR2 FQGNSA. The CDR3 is CASSNQAGGPGEQYF. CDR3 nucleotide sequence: TGTGCCAGCAGCAACCAAGCGGGAGGGCCGGGAGAGCAGTACTTC.

Here the CDR3 DNA reads TGTGCCAGCAGTCAGACAGGGGATCGGCAGCCCCAGCATTTT. This gives the protein CASSQTGDRQPQHF. J is TRBJ1-5 and V is TRBV25-1; 8 bases agree with TRBD1. J lost 7 bases, V lost 5 bases, and 7 bases had no gene match. This CDR3 is built from 14 residues. Looked up from germline, CDR1 is MGHDK and CDR2 is SYGVNS.

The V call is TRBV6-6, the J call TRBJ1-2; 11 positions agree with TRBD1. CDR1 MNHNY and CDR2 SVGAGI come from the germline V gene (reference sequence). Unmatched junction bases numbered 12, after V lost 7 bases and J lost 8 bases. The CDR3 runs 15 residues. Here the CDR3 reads CASTQTTGQGEGYTF. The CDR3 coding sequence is TGTGCCAGCACCCAGACGACGGGACAGGGGGAGGGCTACACCTTC.

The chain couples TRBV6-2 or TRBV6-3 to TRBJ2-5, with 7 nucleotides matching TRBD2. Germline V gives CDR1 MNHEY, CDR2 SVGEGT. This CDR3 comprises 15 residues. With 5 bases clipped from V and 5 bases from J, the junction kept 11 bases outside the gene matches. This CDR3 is CASSPAGPGGETQYF. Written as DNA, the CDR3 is TGTGCCAGCAGTCCAGCGGGGCCCGGAGGGGAGACCCAGTACTTC.

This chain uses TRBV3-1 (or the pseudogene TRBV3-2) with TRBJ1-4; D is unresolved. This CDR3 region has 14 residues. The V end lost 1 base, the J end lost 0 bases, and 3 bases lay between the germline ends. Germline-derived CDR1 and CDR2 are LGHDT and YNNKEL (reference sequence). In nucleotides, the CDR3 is TGTGCCAGCAGCCAAGGTTCAACTAATGAAAAACTGTTTTTT. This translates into CASSQGSTNEKLFF.

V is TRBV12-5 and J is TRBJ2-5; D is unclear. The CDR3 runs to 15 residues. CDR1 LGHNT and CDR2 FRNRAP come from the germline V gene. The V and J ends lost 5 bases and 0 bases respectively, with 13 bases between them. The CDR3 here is CASGASTEYQETQYF. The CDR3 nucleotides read TGTGCTAGTGGTGCCTCGACCGAGTACCAAGAGACCCAGTACTTC.

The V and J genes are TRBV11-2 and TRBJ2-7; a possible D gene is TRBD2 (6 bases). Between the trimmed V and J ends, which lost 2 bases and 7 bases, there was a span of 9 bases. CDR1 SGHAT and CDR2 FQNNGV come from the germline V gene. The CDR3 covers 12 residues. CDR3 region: CASSLFRGEQYF. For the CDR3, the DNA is TGTGCCAGCAGCTTATTCCGGGGGGAGCAGTACTTC.

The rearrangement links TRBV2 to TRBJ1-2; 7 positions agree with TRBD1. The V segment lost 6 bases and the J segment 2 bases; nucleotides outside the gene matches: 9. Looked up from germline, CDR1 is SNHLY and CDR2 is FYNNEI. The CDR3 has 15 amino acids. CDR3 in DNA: TGTGCCAGCAGAAACACGCCACAGGGGAACTATGGCTACACCTTC. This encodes CASRNTPQGNYGYTF.

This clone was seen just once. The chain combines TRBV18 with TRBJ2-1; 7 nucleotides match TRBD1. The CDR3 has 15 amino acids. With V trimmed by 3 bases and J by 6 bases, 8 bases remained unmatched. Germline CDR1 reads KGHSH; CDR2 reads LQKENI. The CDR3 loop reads CASSPTGLNLNEQFF. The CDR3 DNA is TGTGCCAGCTCACCGACAGGGCTGAATCTCAATGAGCAGTTCTTC. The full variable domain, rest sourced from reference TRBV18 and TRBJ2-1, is NAGVMQNPRHLVRRRGQEARLRCSPMKGHSHVYWYRQLPEEGLKFMVYLQKENIIDESGMPKERFSAEFPKEGPSILRIQQVVRGDSAAYFCASSPTGLNLNEQFFGPGTRLTVL.

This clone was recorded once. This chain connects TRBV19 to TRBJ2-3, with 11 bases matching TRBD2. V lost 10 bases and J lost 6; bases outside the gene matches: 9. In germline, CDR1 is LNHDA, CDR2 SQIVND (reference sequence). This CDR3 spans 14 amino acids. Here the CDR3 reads CATQLAGEWDTQYF. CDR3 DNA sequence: TGTGCCACACAACTAGCGGGAGAGTGGGATACGCAGTATTTT.

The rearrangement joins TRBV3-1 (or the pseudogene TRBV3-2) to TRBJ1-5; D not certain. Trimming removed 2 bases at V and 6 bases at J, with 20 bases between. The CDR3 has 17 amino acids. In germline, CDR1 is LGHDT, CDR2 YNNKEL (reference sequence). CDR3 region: CASSQFSRHDGRQPQHF. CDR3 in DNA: TGTGCCAGCAGCCAATTTTCAAGGCATGACGGGCGTCAGCCCCAGCATTTT.